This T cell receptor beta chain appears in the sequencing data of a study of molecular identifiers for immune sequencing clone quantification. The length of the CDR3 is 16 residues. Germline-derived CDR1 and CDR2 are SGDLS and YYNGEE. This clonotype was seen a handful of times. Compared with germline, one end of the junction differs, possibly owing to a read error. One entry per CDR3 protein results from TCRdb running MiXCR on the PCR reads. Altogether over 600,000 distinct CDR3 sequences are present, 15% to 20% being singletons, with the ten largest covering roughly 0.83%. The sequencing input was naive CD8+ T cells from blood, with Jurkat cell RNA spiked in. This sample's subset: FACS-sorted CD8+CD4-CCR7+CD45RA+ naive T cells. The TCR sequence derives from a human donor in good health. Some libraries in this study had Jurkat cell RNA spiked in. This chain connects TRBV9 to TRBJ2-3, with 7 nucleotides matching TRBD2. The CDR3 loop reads CAGSVEGRGESDTQYF. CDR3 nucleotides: TGTGCCGGCAGCGTAGAAGGGAGGGGTGAGTCAGATACGCAGTATTTT.